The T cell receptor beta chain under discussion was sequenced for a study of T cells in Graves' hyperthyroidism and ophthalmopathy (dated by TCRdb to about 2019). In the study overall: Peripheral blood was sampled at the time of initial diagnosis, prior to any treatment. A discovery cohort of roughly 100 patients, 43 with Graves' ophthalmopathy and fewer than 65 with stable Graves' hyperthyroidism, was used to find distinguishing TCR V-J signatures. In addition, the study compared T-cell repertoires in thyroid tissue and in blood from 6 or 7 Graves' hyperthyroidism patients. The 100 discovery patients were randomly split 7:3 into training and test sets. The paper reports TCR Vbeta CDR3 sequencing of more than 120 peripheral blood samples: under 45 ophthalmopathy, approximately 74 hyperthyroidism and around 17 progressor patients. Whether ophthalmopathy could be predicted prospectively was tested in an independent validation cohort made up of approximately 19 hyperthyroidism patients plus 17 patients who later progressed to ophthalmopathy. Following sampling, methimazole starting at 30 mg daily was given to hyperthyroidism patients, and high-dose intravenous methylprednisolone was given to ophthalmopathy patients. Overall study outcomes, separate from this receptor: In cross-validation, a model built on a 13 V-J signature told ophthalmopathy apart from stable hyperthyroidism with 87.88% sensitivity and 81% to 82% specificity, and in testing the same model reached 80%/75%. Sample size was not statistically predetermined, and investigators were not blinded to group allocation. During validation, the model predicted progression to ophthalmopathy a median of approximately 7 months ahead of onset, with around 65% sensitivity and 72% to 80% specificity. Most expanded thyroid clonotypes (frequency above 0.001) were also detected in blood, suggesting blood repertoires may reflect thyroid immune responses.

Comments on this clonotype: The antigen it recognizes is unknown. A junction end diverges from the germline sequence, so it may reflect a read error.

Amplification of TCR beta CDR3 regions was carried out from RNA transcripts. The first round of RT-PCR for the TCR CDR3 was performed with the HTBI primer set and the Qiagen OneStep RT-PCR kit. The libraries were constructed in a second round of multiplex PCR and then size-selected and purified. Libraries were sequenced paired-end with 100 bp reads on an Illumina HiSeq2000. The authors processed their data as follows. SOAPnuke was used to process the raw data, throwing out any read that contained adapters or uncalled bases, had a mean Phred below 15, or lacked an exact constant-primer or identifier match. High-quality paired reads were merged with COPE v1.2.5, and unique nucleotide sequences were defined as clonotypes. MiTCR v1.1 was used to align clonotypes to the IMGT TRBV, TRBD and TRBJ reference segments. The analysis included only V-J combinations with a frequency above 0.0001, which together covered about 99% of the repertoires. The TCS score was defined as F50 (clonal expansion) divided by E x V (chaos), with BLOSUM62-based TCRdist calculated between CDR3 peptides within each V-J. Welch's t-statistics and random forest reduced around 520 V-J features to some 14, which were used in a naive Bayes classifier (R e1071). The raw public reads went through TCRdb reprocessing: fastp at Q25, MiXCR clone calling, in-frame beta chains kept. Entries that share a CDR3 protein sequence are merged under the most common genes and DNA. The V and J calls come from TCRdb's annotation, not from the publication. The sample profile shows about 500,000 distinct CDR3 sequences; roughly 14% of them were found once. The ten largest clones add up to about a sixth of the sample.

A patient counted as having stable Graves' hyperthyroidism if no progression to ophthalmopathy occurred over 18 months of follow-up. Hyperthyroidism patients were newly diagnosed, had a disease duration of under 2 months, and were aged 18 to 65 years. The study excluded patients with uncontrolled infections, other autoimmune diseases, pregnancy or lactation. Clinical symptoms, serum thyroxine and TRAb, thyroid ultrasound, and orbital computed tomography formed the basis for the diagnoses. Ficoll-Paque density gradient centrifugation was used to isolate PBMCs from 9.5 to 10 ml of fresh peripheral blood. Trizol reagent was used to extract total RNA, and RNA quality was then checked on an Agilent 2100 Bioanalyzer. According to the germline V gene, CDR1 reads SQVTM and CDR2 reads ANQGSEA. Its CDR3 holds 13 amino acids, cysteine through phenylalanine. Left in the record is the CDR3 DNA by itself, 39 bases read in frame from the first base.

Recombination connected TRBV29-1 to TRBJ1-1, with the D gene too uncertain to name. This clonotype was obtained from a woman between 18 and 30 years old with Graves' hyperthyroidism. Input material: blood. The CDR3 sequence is CNVDVRGDTEAFF. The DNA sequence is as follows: TGCAACGTTGACGTCCGGGGAGACACTGAAGCTTTCTTT. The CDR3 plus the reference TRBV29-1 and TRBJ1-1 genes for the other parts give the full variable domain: SAVISQKPSRDICQRGTSLTIQCQVDSQVTMMFWYRQQPGQSLTLIATANQGSEATYESGFVIDKFPISRPNLTFSTLTVSNMSPEDSSIYLCNVDVRGDTEAFFGQGTRLTVV.